A selection of T cell receptor beta chains follows, all from one sample in a study of T-cell memory formation after mild COVID-19. A single record per CDR3 protein comes from TCRdb applying MiXCR to the 5' RACE reads. Here the sample spans tens of thousands of distinct CDR3 sequences, less than 8% being singletons. Source material: PBMCs or a T cell subset sorted from them (not recorded which). All receptors come from an adult who had mild COVID-19 (a few samples of this study predate the infection). Cell type and time point are not known. Each CDR3 is given with its conserved first and last residue. D genes are given only for firm matches. Clone size is stated in some rows and not others, as once, few, many or a class when expanded.

D gene: TRBD1; J gene: TRBJ1-5; clone size: many; V gene: TRBV10-3; CDR3 DNA: TGTGCCATCAGCGAGGGACAGGGGGGTTCTCAGCCCCAGCATTTT; CDR3 protein: CAISEGQGGSQPQHF
D gene: -; J gene: TRBJ2-2; clone size: many; V gene: TRBV7-6; CDR3 DNA: TGTGCCAGCAGCACCCGACCGAACACCGGGGAGCTGTTTTTT; CDR3 protein: CASSTRPNTGELFF
D gene: TRBD2; J gene: TRBJ2-7; clone size: -; V gene: TRBV7-2; CDR3 DNA: TGTGCCAGCAGCTTAGTCCTAGCGGGGGGAAGTTGGGAGCAGTACTTC; CDR3 protein: CASSLVLAGGSWEQYF
D gene: -; J gene: TRBJ1-2; clone size: many; V gene: TRBV21-1; CDR3 DNA: TGTGCCAGCGAAGGGGATTACTATGGCTACACCTTC; CDR3 protein: CASEGDYYGYTF
D gene: TRBD1; J gene: TRBJ2-4; clone size: many; V gene: TRBV5-1; CDR3 DNA: TGCGCCAGCAGCTCCGGACAGGGACCCCTAGCCAAAAACATTCAGTACTTC; CDR3 protein: CASSSGQGPLAKNIQYF
D gene: -; J gene: TRBJ1-5; clone size: -; V gene: TRBV6-1; CDR3 DNA: TGTGCCAGCAGTGAACGTGGGGTTGTGCGCAATCAGCCCCAGCATTTT; CDR3 protein: CASSERGVVRNQPQHF
D gene: TRBD2; J gene: TRBJ2-7; clone size: few; V gene: TRBV5-6; CDR3 DNA: TGTGCCAGCAGCTTGGAGGTACTAGCGGGAGTCGTCTACGAGCAGTACTTC; CDR3 protein: CASSLEVLAGVVYEQYF
D gene: TRBD1; J gene: TRBJ1-2; clone size: many; V gene: TRBV7-9; CDR3 DNA: TGTGCCAGCAGCTCCAAAGGGACAGCTTTTTATGGCTACACCTTC; CDR3 protein: CASSSKGTAFYGYTF
D gene: -; J gene: TRBJ2-5; clone size: many; V gene: TRBV7-2; CDR3 DNA: TGTGCCAGCAGCTTAGTGCAGACCCAGTACTTC; CDR3 protein: CASSLVQTQYF
D gene: -; J gene: TRBJ2-5; clone size: -; V gene: TRBV30; CDR3 DNA: TGTGCCTGGAGTGCCCTGGGTCAGCCATCGGAGACCCAGTACTTC; CDR3 protein: CAWSALGQPSETQYF
D gene: -; J gene: TRBJ1-1; clone size: -; V gene: TRBV20-1; CDR3 DNA: TGCAGTGCTAGTATTGGTGCCTTGAACACTGAAGCTTTCTTT; CDR3 protein: CSASIGALNTEAFF
D gene: -; J gene: TRBJ1-2; clone size: many; V gene: TRBV20-1; CDR3 DNA: TGCAGTGCTAGCCGCCAGGGAGATGGCTACACCTTC; CDR3 protein: CSASRQGDGYTF
D gene: -; J gene: TRBJ1-2; clone size: few; V gene: TRBV12-3/TRBV12-4; CDR3 DNA: TGTGCCAGCAGTTTTCGGGGGCCCTATGGCTACACCTTC; CDR3 protein: CASSFRGPYGYTF
D gene: -; J gene: TRBJ2-7; clone size: many; V gene: TRBV20-1; CDR3 DNA: TGCAGTGCTGAGGGGGGGGGCTCCTACGAGCAGTACTTC; CDR3 protein: CSAEGGGSYEQYF
D gene: -; J gene: TRBJ2-5; clone size: many; V gene: TRBV7-9; CDR3 DNA: TGTGCCAGCAGCCCCAACGTAGCCAGGGCTGAGACCCAGTACTTC; CDR3 protein: CASSPNVARAETQYF
D gene: -; J gene: TRBJ1-3; clone size: -; V gene: TRBV29-1; CDR3 DNA: TGCAGCGTTGAATCGACCGGGCACGCTGGAAACACCATATATTTT; CDR3 protein: CSVESTGHAGNTIYF
D gene: TRBD2; J gene: TRBJ2-5; clone size: -; V gene: TRBV3-1; CDR3 DNA: TGTGCCAGCAGCCAAGTCATTTCGCGGGGGGCCCAAGAGACCCAGTACTTC; CDR3 protein: CASSQVISRGAQETQYF
D gene: -; J gene: TRBJ1-3; clone size: many; V gene: TRBV12-3/TRBV12-4; CDR3 DNA: TGTGCCAGCAGTTTAGCTTCGGGGGGAAACACCATATATTTT; CDR3 protein: CASSLASGGNTIYF
D gene: TRBD2; J gene: TRBJ2-7; clone size: many; V gene: TRBV7-2; CDR3 DNA: TGTGCCAGCAGCTCCGGGACTAGCGGGAACGAGCAGTACTTC; CDR3 protein: CASSSGTSGNEQYF
D gene: TRBD1; J gene: TRBJ1-2; clone size: many; V gene: TRBV27; CDR3 DNA: TGTGCCAGCAGTTTAACCCGACAGGGGTATGGCTACACCTTC; CDR3 protein: CASSLTRQGYGYTF
D gene: -; J gene: TRBJ2-7; clone size: many; V gene: TRBV21-1; CDR3 DNA: TGTGCCAGACAGGGGGCGTCACTAGTTGGTGAGCAGTACTTC; CDR3 protein: CARQGASLVGEQYF
D gene: -; J gene: TRBJ2-3; clone size: many; V gene: TRBV7-3; CDR3 DNA: TGTGCCAGCAGCCCGGGCTGGGGCGGAGGGGCACCAGATACGCAGTATTTT; CDR3 protein: CASSPGWGGGAPDTQYF
D gene: -; J gene: TRBJ2-3; clone size: -; V gene: TRBV14; CDR3 DNA: TGTGCCAGCAGCCAAAGACAGCTCACAGATACGCAGTATTTT; CDR3 protein: CASSQRQLTDTQYF
D gene: TRBD2; J gene: TRBJ2-7; clone size: -; V gene: TRBV7-2; CDR3 DNA: TGTGCCAGCAGCCCGGGACTAGCGGGTTCCTACGAGCAGTACTTC; CDR3 protein: CASSPGLAGSYEQYF
D gene: -; J gene: TRBJ2-1; clone size: many; V gene: TRBV9; CDR3 DNA: TGTGCCAGCAGCGTGGCGGGGTACAATGAGCAGTTCTTC; CDR3 protein: CASSVAGYNEQFF
D gene: TRBD2; J gene: TRBJ2-3; clone size: many; V gene: TRBV12-3/TRBV12-4; CDR3 DNA: TGTGCCAGCGGCGGGGGCCGACTAGCGGGAGGCCCCACAGATACGCAGTATTTT; CDR3 protein: CASGGGRLAGGPTDTQYF
D gene: TRBD2; J gene: TRBJ2-5; clone size: -; V gene: TRBV9; CDR3 DNA: TGTGCCAGCAGCGTCCCGACTAGCGGTACAGAGACCCAGTACTTC; CDR3 protein: CASSVPTSGTETQYF
D gene: -; J gene: TRBJ2-7; clone size: -; V gene: TRBV18; CDR3 DNA: TGTGCCAGCTCACCCCCGTCACAACAGGGTGTCGAGCAGTACTTC; CDR3 protein: CASSPPSQQGVEQYF